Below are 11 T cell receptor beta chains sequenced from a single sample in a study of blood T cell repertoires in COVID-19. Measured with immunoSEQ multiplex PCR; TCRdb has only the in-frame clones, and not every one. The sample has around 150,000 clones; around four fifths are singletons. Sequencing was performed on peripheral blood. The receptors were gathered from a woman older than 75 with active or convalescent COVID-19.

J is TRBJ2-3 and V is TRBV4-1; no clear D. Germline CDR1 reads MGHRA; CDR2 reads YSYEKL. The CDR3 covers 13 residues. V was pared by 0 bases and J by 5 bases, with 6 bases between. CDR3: CASSQDIRDTQYF. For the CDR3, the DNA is TGCGCCAGCAGCCAAGATATCCGAGATACGCAGTATTTT.

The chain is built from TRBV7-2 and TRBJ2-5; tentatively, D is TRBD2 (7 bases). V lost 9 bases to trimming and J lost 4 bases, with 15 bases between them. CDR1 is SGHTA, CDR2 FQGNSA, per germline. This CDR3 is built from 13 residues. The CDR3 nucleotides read TGTGCCAGTTTCCGGGGGGCCGGAGAGACCCAGTACTTC. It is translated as CASFRGAGETQYF. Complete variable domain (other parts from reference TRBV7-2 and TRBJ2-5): GAGVSQSPSNKVTEKGKDVELRCDPISGHTALYWYRQSLGQGLEFLIYFQGNSAPDKSGLPSDRFSAERTGGSVSTLTIQRTQQEDSAVYLCASFRGAGETQYFGPGTRLLVL.

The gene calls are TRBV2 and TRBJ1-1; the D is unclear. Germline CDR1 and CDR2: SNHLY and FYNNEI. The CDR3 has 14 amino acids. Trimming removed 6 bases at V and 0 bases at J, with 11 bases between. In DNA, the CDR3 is TGTGCCAGCAGACCCACAGCATTGAACACTGAAGCTTTCTTT. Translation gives CASRPTALNTEAFF.

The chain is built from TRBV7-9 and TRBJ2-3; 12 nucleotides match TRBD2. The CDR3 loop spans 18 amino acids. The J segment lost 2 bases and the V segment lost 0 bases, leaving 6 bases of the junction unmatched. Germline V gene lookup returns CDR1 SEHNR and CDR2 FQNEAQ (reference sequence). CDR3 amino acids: CASSLAQLAGGSTDTQYF. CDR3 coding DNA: TGTGCCAGCAGCTTAGCTCAGCTAGCGGGGGGGTCCACAGATACGCAGTATTTT.

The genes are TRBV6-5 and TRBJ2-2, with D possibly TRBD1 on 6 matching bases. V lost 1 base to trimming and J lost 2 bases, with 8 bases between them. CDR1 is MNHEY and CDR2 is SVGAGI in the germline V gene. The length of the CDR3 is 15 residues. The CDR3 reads CASSYLGGNTGELFF. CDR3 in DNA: TGTGCCAGCAGTTACTTAGGGGGAAACACCGGGGAGCTGTTTTTT.

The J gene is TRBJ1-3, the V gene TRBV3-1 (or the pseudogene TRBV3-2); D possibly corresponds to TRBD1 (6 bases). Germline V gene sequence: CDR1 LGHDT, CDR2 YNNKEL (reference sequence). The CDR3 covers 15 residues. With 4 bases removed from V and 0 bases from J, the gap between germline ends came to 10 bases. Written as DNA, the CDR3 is TGTGCCAGCAGCCGAGGGGGTAACTCTGGAAACACCATATATTTT. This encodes CASSRGGNSGNTIYF.

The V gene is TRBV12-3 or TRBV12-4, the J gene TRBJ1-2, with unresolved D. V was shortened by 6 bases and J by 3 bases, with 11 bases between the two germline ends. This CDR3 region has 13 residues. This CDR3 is CASSQVTDYGYTF. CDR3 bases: TGTGCCAGCAGCCAAGTAACGGACTATGGCTACACCTTC.

In nucleotides, the CDR3 is TGTGCCAGCAGTGAAACCCGGACAGGGGTTTCACCCCTCCACTTT. Amino acid sequence: CASSETRTGVSPLHF. The gene calls are TRBV2 and TRBJ1-6; 9 nucleotides agree with TRBD1. The junction had 5 bases not matched to a gene; V was cut back by 2 bases and J by 9 bases. The length of the CDR3 is 15 residues. Germline lookup yields CDR1 SNHLY and CDR2 FYNNEI.

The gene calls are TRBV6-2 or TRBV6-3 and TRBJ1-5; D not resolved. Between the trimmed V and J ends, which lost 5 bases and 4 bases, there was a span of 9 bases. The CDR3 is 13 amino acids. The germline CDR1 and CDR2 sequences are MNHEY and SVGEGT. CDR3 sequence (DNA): TGTGCCAGCAGTCCGGTCCCAAATCAGCCCCAGCATTTT. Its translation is CASSPVPNQPQHF.

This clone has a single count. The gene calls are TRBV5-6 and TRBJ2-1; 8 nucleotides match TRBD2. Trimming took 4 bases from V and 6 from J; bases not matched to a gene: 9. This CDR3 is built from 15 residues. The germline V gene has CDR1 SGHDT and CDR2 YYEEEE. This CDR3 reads CASSIPGLDVNEQFF. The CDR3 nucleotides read TGTGCCAGCAGCATACCGGGACTAGATGTCAATGAGCAGTTCTTC.

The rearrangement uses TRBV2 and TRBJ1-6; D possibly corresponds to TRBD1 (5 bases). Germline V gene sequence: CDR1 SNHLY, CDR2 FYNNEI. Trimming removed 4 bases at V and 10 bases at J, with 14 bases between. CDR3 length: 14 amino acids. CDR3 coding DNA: TGTGCCAGCAGTGGTACTACAGGAGGGTCACCCCTCCACTTT. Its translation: CASSGTTGGSPLHF.